This TCR beta chain was obtained from a study of blood T cell repertoires in COVID-19. TCRdb's table, derived via immunoSEQ multiplex PCR, lists solely in-frame clones and lacks some. The sample has about 210,000 clones, roughly 85% seen once; the top ten hold about 17%. Germline V lookup: CDR1 SGHRS, CDR2 YFSETQ. Trimming stripped 2 bases from V and 4 bases from J, with 12 bases between. The CDR3 loop spans 14 amino acids. In this sample, this clone turned up once. The sequencing input was PBMCs or T cells enriched from blood (not recorded which). This sequence was found in a man in his forties who had recovered from COVID-19. The chain combines TRBV5-1 with TRBJ2-5; tentatively, D is TRBD2 (6 bases). The CDR3 sequence: CASSFGEARETQYF. CDR3 DNA: TGCGCCAGCAGCTTCGGGGAGGCTCGAGAGACCCAGTACTTC.